This T cell receptor beta chain was recorded in a study of blood T cell repertoires in COVID-19. About the research overall: PBMCs, B-cell-depleted T cells, or T cells provided the cDNA or gDNA that made up the material.

Authors' data handling: Amplification with reference gene primers provided the estimates of nucleated cell counts. Sequencing was performed with immunoSEQ multiplex PCR; in TCRdb, only in-frame clones are kept and a portion is missing. That table supplies the V and J calls and clone size; D and trimming were determined from the DNA. This sample has over 250,000 clones; about 88% occur once, and the top ten carry roughly 1.5%. Germline lookup yields CDR1 SGHRS and CDR2 YFSETQ. V dropped 4 bases and J dropped 4; count of bases not matched to a gene: 7. The CDR3 covers 18 residues. Seattle's cohort entered during active infection and was followed longitudinally.

The V and J genes are TRBV5-1 and TRBJ2-2, with 16 nucleotides matching TRBD2. Material for sequencing was peripheral blood. The clonotype was recovered from a human donor with COVID-19, enrolled during active disease. The donor label of this sample is uncertain. The CDR3 reads CASSPGLAGGPSTGELFF. CDR3 nucleotides: TGCGCCAGCAGCCCGGGACTAGCGGGAGGGCCGAGCACCGGGGAGCTGTTTTTT.